These T cell receptor beta chains were read from a single sample in a study of blood T cells in healthy people across ages. Via MiXCR, TCRdb re-called the 5' RACE reads, giving one row per CDR3 protein. The table shows some 710,000 distinct CDR3 sequences, with around half occurring only once. The sequencing input was blood. The source is a man at least 80 years old in good health. Each CDR3 is given without its conserved first and last residue. Each record gives: CDR3 protein, V gene, D gene, J gene, CDR3 length. A D gene is named only where the DNA matches it firmly.

cdr3_aa: ARTSGRGFMDTQY
v_call: TRBV7-2
d_call: TRBD2
j_call: TRBJ2-3
cdr3_length: 13

cdr3_aa: AWRGDSNTEAF
v_call: TRBV30
d_call: .
j_call: TRBJ1-1
cdr3_length: 11

cdr3_aa: ASSLLTGSNTEAF
v_call: TRBV11-2
d_call: .
j_call: TRBJ1-1
cdr3_length: 13

cdr3_aa: SPKGLAGALEQY
v_call: TRBV20-1
d_call: TRBD2
j_call: TRBJ2-5
cdr3_length: 12

cdr3_aa: ASSLGSGATYEQY
v_call: TRBV5-1
d_call: .
j_call: TRBJ2-7
cdr3_length: 13

cdr3_aa: ASSHPYHVVDRDDEQF
v_call: TRBV4-2
d_call: TRBD1
j_call: TRBJ2-1
cdr3_length: 16

cdr3_aa: ASSISGTYNEQF
v_call: TRBV5-1
d_call: .
j_call: TRBJ2-1
cdr3_length: 12

cdr3_aa: ASSGTSALYNEQF
v_call: TRBV2
d_call: TRBD2
j_call: TRBJ2-1
cdr3_length: 13

cdr3_aa: SASSPGGTSGYEQY
v_call: TRBV20-1
d_call: TRBD2
j_call: TRBJ2-7
cdr3_length: 14

cdr3_aa: ASSLTNNYGYT
v_call: TRBV12-3/TRBV12-4
d_call: .
j_call: TRBJ1-2
cdr3_length: 11

cdr3_aa: ASSLRTGWASYNEQF
v_call: TRBV7-2
d_call: TRBD1
j_call: TRBJ2-1
cdr3_length: 15

cdr3_aa: ASSLIGGVAANEQF
v_call: TRBV7-9
d_call: .
j_call: TRBJ2-1
cdr3_length: 14

cdr3_aa: ASSLSGTGVTQPQH
v_call: TRBV7-9
d_call: .
j_call: TRBJ1-5
cdr3_length: 14

cdr3_aa: ASSLPQAAPDTQY
v_call: TRBV12-3/TRBV12-4
d_call: .
j_call: TRBJ2-3
cdr3_length: 13

cdr3_aa: ASSYPQETQY
v_call: TRBV6-2/TRBV6-3
d_call: .
j_call: TRBJ2-5
cdr3_length: 10

cdr3_aa: LARGAGGTEAF
v_call: TRBV6-2/TRBV6-3
d_call: .
j_call: TRBJ1-1
cdr3_length: 11

cdr3_aa: AWSSGQSGTPLH
v_call: TRBV30
d_call: TRBD1
j_call: TRBJ1-6
cdr3_length: 12

cdr3_aa: ASSEPPLGGYEELF
v_call: TRBV10-2
d_call: .
j_call: TRBJ1-4
cdr3_length: 14

cdr3_aa: ASSLAHGGGTSETQY
v_call: TRBV7-2
d_call: .
j_call: .
cdr3_length: 15

cdr3_aa: AISESDYLSYEQY
v_call: TRBV10-3
d_call: .
j_call: TRBJ2-7
cdr3_length: 13

cdr3_aa: ASSSLPGRLNTEAF
v_call: TRBV6-2/TRBV6-3
d_call: .
j_call: TRBJ1-1
cdr3_length: 14

cdr3_aa: ASSWGEDQPQH
v_call: TRBV12-3/TRBV12-4
d_call: .
j_call: TRBJ1-5
cdr3_length: 11

cdr3_aa: ASSQDRGGGAQY
v_call: TRBV4-3
d_call: .
j_call: TRBJ2-3
cdr3_length: 12

cdr3_aa: ASSLRADLYEQY
v_call: TRBV7-2
d_call: .
j_call: TRBJ2-7
cdr3_length: 12

cdr3_aa: AISENPRDPSF
v_call: TRBV10-3
d_call: .
j_call: TRBJ2-1
cdr3_length: 11

cdr3_aa: ASSLAEPSYEQY
v_call: TRBV5-1
d_call: .
j_call: .
cdr3_length: 12

cdr3_aa: VSSQEGTSGYEQY
v_call: TRBV4-2
d_call: TRBD2
j_call: TRBJ2-7
cdr3_length: 13

cdr3_aa: ATSDPDREGLFNEQF
v_call: TRBV24-1
d_call: TRBD2
j_call: TRBJ2-1
cdr3_length: 15

cdr3_aa: AISEEQGRHEQY
v_call: TRBV10-3
d_call: .
j_call: TRBJ2-7
cdr3_length: 12

cdr3_aa: ASSERREGYT
v_call: TRBV2
d_call: .
j_call: TRBJ1-2
cdr3_length: 10

cdr3_aa: ASSDGQTGTDTQY
v_call: TRBV25-1
d_call: .
j_call: TRBJ2-3
cdr3_length: 13

cdr3_aa: SARESQETQY
v_call: TRBV20-1
d_call: .
j_call: TRBJ2-5
cdr3_length: 10

cdr3_aa: SARGRTNGRRSGEQF
v_call: TRBV20-1
d_call: .
j_call: TRBJ2-1
cdr3_length: 15

cdr3_aa: ASSLNYMETQY
v_call: TRBV11-2
d_call: .
j_call: TRBJ2-5
cdr3_length: 11

cdr3_aa: ASSPSGTLPNEQF
v_call: TRBV12-3/TRBV12-4
d_call: TRBD2
j_call: TRBJ2-1
cdr3_length: 13